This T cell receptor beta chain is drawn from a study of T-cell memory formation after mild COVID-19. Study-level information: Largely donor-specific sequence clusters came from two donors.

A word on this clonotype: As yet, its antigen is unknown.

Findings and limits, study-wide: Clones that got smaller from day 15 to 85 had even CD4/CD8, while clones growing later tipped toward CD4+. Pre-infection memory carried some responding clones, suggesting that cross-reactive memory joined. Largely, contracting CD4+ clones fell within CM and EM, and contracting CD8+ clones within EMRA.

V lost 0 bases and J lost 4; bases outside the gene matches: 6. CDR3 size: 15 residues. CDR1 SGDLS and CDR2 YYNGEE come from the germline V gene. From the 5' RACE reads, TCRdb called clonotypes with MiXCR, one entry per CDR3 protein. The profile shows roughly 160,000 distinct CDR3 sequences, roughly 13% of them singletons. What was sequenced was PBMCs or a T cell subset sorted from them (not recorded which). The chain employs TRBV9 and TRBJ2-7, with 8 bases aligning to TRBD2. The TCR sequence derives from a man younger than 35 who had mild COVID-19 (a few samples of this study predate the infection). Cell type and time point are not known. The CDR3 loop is CASSVGSGGMYEQYF. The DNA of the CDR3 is TGTGCCAGCAGCGTAGGCAGCGGGGGTATGTACGAGCAGTACTTC.